Below are 6 T cell receptor beta chains sequenced from a single sample in a study of Graves' ophthalmopathy and Graves' hyperthyroidism. From RNA, the CDR3 regions of TCR beta chains were amplified and sequenced. An opening RT-PCR round employed HTBI primers and preceded a second-round multiplex PCR. TCRdb ran MiXCR on the multiplex PCR reads and lists one entry per CDR3 protein. The sample holds over a million distinct CDR3 sequences; 35% to 40% are singletons and the top ten take around 10%. The source material was peripheral blood or thyroid tissue (not recorded which). These receptors were obtained from an adult man with Graves' hyperthyroidism.

The V and J genes are TRBV10-3 and TRBJ2-5; 8 bases map to TRBD2. After removal of 10 bases from V and 5 bases from J, the junction contained 18 bases not matched to a gene. CDR1 ENHRY and CDR2 SYGVKD come from the germline V gene. There are 16 residues in the CDR3. CDR3 protein: CASTIAGTNTGETQYF. The CDR3 region has the DNA TGTGCCAGCACCATAGCGGGGACGAACACCGGGGAGACCCAGTACTTC.

This clonotype was counted ten times or more. This sequence joins TRBV15 and TRBJ1-1, with 7 nucleotides matching TRBD1. V gave up 3 bases and J gave up 5 bases; unmatched junction bases: 0. This CDR3 is built from 12 residues. The V gene's germline CDR1 is LNHNV and CDR2 YYDKDF (reference sequence). The CDR3, as DNA: TGTGCCACCAGCAGGACAGGGACTGAAGCTTTCTTT. This codes for CATSRTGTEAFF.

This clonotype was counted at least ten times. The chain carries TRBV4-1 and TRBJ2-5, with 9 positions matching TRBD1. CDR3 size: 15 residues. Trimming cost V 4 bases and J 3 bases; bases outside gene matches: 6. Germline-derived CDR1 and CDR2 are MGHRA and YSYEKL. CDR3 region: CASSPTGGWEETQYF. The CDR3 coding sequence is TGCGCCAGCAGCCCAACAGGGGGCTGGGAAGAGACCCAGTACTTC.

The CDR3 protein is CASRPGQGNTGELFF. In DNA form, the CDR3 reads TGTGCCAGTCGTCCGGGACAGGGCAACACCGGGGAGCTGTTTTTT. This chain connects TRBV6-1 to TRBJ2-2, with 9 bases fitting TRBD1. The CDR3 totals 15 residues. V lost 9 bases, J lost 2 bases, and 7 bases stayed unmatched. Germline V lookup: CDR1 MNHNS, CDR2 SASEGT.

The rearrangement joins TRBV5-4 to TRBJ2-5; 7 bases agree with TRBD2. V shed 5 bases, J shed 5 bases, and the junction held 9 bases outside the gene matches. In germline, CDR1 is SGHNT, CDR2 YYREEE (reference sequence). This CDR3 is built from 14 residues. In nucleotides, the CDR3 is TGTGCCAGCAGATGGGGCGGGAGCGGGGAGACCCAGTACTTC. The encoded protein is CASRWGGSGETQYF.

This sequence joins TRBV7-6 and TRBJ2-6; D is uncertain. Germline CDR1 is SGHVS and CDR2 is FNYEAQ. Trimming removed 5 bases from V and 5 bases from J, with 7 bases in between. This CDR3 is 13 amino acids long. The CDR3: CASSPVRANVLTF. The DNA for the CDR3 is TGTGCCAGCAGCCCGGTTCGGGCCAACGTCCTGACTTTC.